This entry lists 30 T cell receptor beta chains sequenced from one sample in a study of shared clonotypes between healthy human individuals. Here immunoSEQ multiplex PCR was the method, and the copy in TCRdb shows in-frame clones only, minus some. The sample includes a few hundred thousand clones, around 81% of them seen just once. The specimen was PBMCs. These receptors were obtained from a woman aged 35 to 49 in good health. Some clones in this sample may be carry-over from other donors' samples.

A word on this clone: A read error may be the cause here, since a much bigger clone is one base away. This chain joins TRBV28 and TRBJ2-3; D remains unclear. The V end was cut by 5 bases, the J end by 2 bases, with 2 bases between. Germline CDR1 MDHEN, CDR2 SYDVKM. The CDR3 is 11 residues long. DNA of the CDR3: TGTGCCAGCAGTGTCACAGATACGCAGTATTTT. Translating it yields CASSVTDTQYF.

The chain recombines TRBV28 with TRBJ2-7, with D tentatively TRBD1 or TRBD2 (5 bases each). Germline V lookup: CDR1 MDHEN, CDR2 SYDVKM. Trimming removed 2 bases from V and 2 bases from J, with 19 bases in between. This CDR3 contains 17 residues. DNA of the CDR3: TGTGCCAGCAGTTTAGTCTCCGGGACGGCCGGCACCTACGAGCAGTACTTC. Translation gives CASSLVSGTAGTYEQYF.

V usage is TRBV19 and J usage is TRBJ2-1; D is undetermined. V lost 1 base to trimming and J lost 0 bases, with 4 bases between them. Germline assignment: CDR1 LNHDA and CDR2 SQIVND (reference sequence). CDR3 length: 14 amino acids. CDR3 bases: TGTGCCAGTAGTATAGCAAGCTCCTACAATGAGCAGTTCTTC. Translated, it gives CASSIASSYNEQFF.

The chain joins TRBV29-1 to TRBJ2-1, with D perhaps matching TRBD2 (6 bases). This CDR3 has 14 amino acids. V shed 5 bases and J shed 1 base, with 12 bases lying between them. CDR1 and CDR2 from the germline V gene are SQVTM and ANQGSEA. In DNA form, the CDR3 reads TGCAGCGTTTCTCTAGCGCTTTCCTACAATGAGCAGTTCTTC. Amino acids: CSVSLALSYNEQFF.

The rearrangement uses TRBV9 and TRBJ2-2; D gene ambiguous. Trimming removed 0 bases from V and 0 bases from J, with 9 bases in between. CDR1 and CDR2 from the germline V gene are SGDLS and YYNGEE. The CDR3 contains 16 residues. DNA of the CDR3: TGTGCCAGCAGCGTAGAAAGCGTACCGAACACCGGGGAGCTGTTTTTT. Amino acid sequence: CASSVESVPNTGELFF.

The rearrangement uses TRBV21-1 and TRBJ2-2; TRBD1 was called by the table and not checked on the DNA. TRBV21-1 is deemed a pseudogene. This CDR3 contains 15 residues. DNA for the CDR3: TGTGCCAGCAGCTCTGACAGGGGTCGCACCGGGGAGCTGTTTTTT. It is translated as CASSSDRGRTGELFF.

There are many counts of this clone. The rearrangement joins TRBV7-2 to TRBJ2-3, with no clear D. The V end was cut by 1 base, the J end by 6 bases, with 8 bases between. Per germline, CDR1 SGHTA and CDR2 FQGNSA. The length of the CDR3 is 13 residues. The CDR3 DNA reads as TGTGCCAGCAGCTTAGGACCGAAGGATACGCAGTATTTT. Protein product: CASSLGPKDTQYF.

This clone was seen only a few times. The chain has TRBV7-6 and TRBJ2-3; a possible D gene is TRBD1 (6 bases). CDR1 is SGHVS and CDR2 is FNYEAQ in the germline V gene. This CDR3 comprises 17 residues. V was cut by 1 base and J by 0 bases, with 14 bases left in between. CDR3: CASSLGWTVLSTDTQYF. As DNA, the CDR3 is TGTGCCAGCAGCTTAGGGTGGACAGTTTTAAGCACAGATACGCAGTATTTT.

V usage is TRBV19 and J usage is TRBJ1-2; 7 nucleotides agree with TRBD1. The CDR3 runs 14 residues. J gave up 8 bases and V 2 bases, and 8 bases lay outside the gene matches. Per the germline V gene, CDR1 is LNHDA and CDR2 is SQIVND (reference sequence). The DNA of the CDR3 is TGTGCCAGTAGTATACGGGACAGTCGTGGCGGCTACACCTTC. Protein product: CASSIRDSRGGYTF.

J is TRBJ1-4 and V is TRBV28, with 8 bases aligning to TRBD1. After removal of 5 bases from V and 4 bases from J, the junction contained 6 bases not matched to a gene. Germline CDR1 reads MDHEN; CDR2 reads SYDVKM. CDR3 length equals 15 residues. The CDR3 DNA is TGTGCCAGCAGTATAGGACAGGGCATTAATGAAAAACTGTTTTTT. Amino acid sequence: CASSIGQGINEKLFF.

Of note for this clone: The junction differs from germline at one of its ends, possibly a read error. The DNA of the CDR3 is TGCAGTGCTCTCGTTGCAGATATGCAGTATTTT. Amino acids: CSALVADMQYF. The genes are TRBV20-1 and TRBJ2-3; no clear D. The CDR3 length is 11 residues. Germline CDR1 DFQATT, CDR2 SNEGSKA (reference sequence).

The rearrangement joins TRBV11-3 to TRBJ2-1, with TRBD2 identical over 8 bases. Germline V gene data show CDR1 as SGHNT and CDR2 as YENEEA. The ends lost 7 bases at V and 4 bases at J; junction bases unmatched: 18. The CDR3 runs 18 residues. The CDR3 is CASIRTAGRAAVYNEQFF. CDR3 nucleotides: TGTGCCAGCATCCGTACGGCCGGGAGGGCAGCGGTTTACAATGAGCAGTTCTTC.

The gene calls are TRBV7-9 and TRBJ2-4; D assignment may be TRBD1 or TRBD2 (5 bases each). The length of the CDR3 is 14 residues. The ends were cut back, 5 bases at V and 6 bases at J, with 14 bases in the middle. The germline V gene encodes CDR1 SEHNR and CDR2 FQNEAQ (reference sequence). DNA of the CDR3: TGTGCCAGCAGCAAAGGGACGGACGGAAACATTCAGTACTTC. It is translated as CASSKGTDGNIQYF. The full variable domain, rest sourced from reference TRBV7-9 and TRBJ2-4, is DTGVSQNPRHKITKRGQNVTFRCDPISEHNRLYWYRQTLGQGPEFLTYFQNEAQLEKSRLLSDRFSAERPKGSFSTLEIQRTEQGDSAMYLCASSKGTDGNIQYFGAGTRLSVL.

The chain combines TRBV11-2 with TRBJ2-2, with 13 bases fitting TRBD2. This CDR3 has 18 residues. Germline lookup yields CDR1 SGHAT and CDR2 FQNNGV. With 5 bases clipped from V and 7 bases from J, the junction kept 13 bases outside the gene matches. The CDR3 sequence: CASSLHQLAGGPDGELFF. For the CDR3, the DNA is TGTGCCAGCAGCCTACATCAACTAGCGGGAGGGCCGGACGGGGAGCTGTTTTTT.

V usage is TRBV30 and J usage is TRBJ1-6, with D maybe TRBD1 (6 bases). Germline lookup yields CDR1 GTSNPN and CDR2 SVGIG (reference sequence). The CDR3 length is 15 residues. V was trimmed by 3 bases and J by 5 bases, leaving 14 bases between them. CDR3 coding DNA: TGTGCCTGGAGCAACCTTTGGACAGATAATTCACCCCTCCACTTT. Its translation is CAWSNLWTDNSPLHF.

Concerning this clone: Distinct nucleotide sequences in the sample also encode this CDR3. The V and J genes are TRBV7-9 and TRBJ2-3; either TRBD1 or TRBD2 may supply D (6 bases each). The germline V gene has CDR1 SEHNR and CDR2 FQNEAQ (reference sequence). The CDR3 runs 12 residues. The V and J ends lost 5 bases and 4 bases respectively, with 7 bases between them. CDR3: CASSRGADTQYF. CDR3 in DNA: TGTGCCAGCAGCAGGGGGGCAGATACGCAGTATTTT.

This clone came up once. The rearrangement links TRBV18 to TRBJ2-1; 7 nucleotides match TRBD2. Per the germline V gene, CDR1 is KGHSH and CDR2 is LQKENI. The V gene end was trimmed by 0 bases and the J gene end by 8 bases; junction bases not matched to a gene: 4. This CDR3 is built from 14 residues. The CDR3 protein is CASSPPTSRDEQFF. CDR3 DNA: TGTGCCAGCTCACCACCGACTAGCCGGGATGAGCAGTTCTTC.

This CDR3 reads CASSLGSGRPYNEQFF. CDR3 nucleotides: TGCGCCAGCAGCTTGGGGAGCGGGAGACCCTACAATGAGCAGTTCTTC. This chain joins TRBV5-1 and TRBJ2-1; 8 bases map to TRBD2. After removal of 0 bases from V and 2 bases from J, the junction contained 4 bases not matched to a gene. Germline lookup yields CDR1 SGHRS and CDR2 YFSETQ. The CDR3 covers 16 residues.

The chain couples TRBV6-6 to TRBJ1-4; 7 bases match TRBD1. The germline V gene has CDR1 MNHNY and CDR2 SVGAGI (reference sequence). The junction had 11 bases not matched to a gene; V was cut back by 5 bases and J by 8 bases. This CDR3 comprises 15 residues. The DNA for the CDR3 is TGTGCCAGCAGTGGGAAGAGACAGGGAATGGAAAAACTGTTTTTT. Translating it yields CASSGKRQGMEKLFF.

The sample holds a few counts of this clone. This sequence joins TRBV6-1 and TRBJ2-6; D is uncertain. Germline loops: CDR1 MNHNS, CDR2 SASEGT. The CDR3 has 15 residues. Trimming pared 9 bases from V and 0 bases from J, leaving 12 bases between. CDR3: CASHQSPSGANVLTF. The CDR3 DNA sequence: TGTGCCAGTCACCAAAGCCCCTCTGGGGCCAACGTCCTGACTTTC.

The V call is TRBV5-4, the J call TRBJ2-2; 11 bases map to TRBD2. J lost 1 base, V lost 2 bases, and 7 bases had no gene match. Germline lookup yields CDR1 SGHNT and CDR2 YYREEE (reference sequence). The CDR3 loop spans 18 amino acids. The DNA of the CDR3 is TGTGCCAGCAGCTTTGGCCTAGCGGGAGGCGGGAACACCGGGGAGCTGTTTTTT. Its translation is CASSFGLAGGGNTGELFF.

The chain joins TRBV28 to TRBJ2-7; D is unresolved. V was cut by 1 base and J by 5 bases, with 12 bases left in between. Germline CDR1 is MDHEN and CDR2 is SYDVKM. This CDR3 spans 14 amino acids. CDR3 in DNA: TGTGCCAGCAGTTTATATGGTAGCAACGACGAGCAGTACTTC. Its protein is CASSLYGSNDEQYF.

The chain recombines TRBV11-2 with TRBJ2-3; D not resolved. Between the trimmed V and J ends, which lost 5 bases and 5 bases, there was a span of 11 bases. Germline V lookup: CDR1 SGHAT, CDR2 FQNNGV. The CDR3 spans 13 residues. The CDR3: CASSRRTLDTQYF. The CDR3, as DNA: TGTGCCAGCAGCCGCCGGACGTTAGATACGCAGTATTTT.

As for this clone: A far larger clone is off by one base, so a read error is likely. The same CDR3 arises from other DNA sequences in this sample as well. This sequence joins TRBV4-3 and TRBJ2-1, with D possibly being TRBD2 (6 bases). The CDR3 runs 13 residues. Germline-derived CDR1 and CDR2 are LGHNA and YSLEER. V dropped 0 bases and J dropped 10 bases, with 10 bases sitting between them. CDR3 in amino acids: CASSQDWGVEQFF. The DNA of the CDR3 is TGCGCCAGCAGCCAAGACTGGGGGGTGGAGCAGTTCTTC.

Note on this clone: A far larger clone is a single base away, which makes a read error likely. The sample has other DNA sequences that encode this CDR3 too. J is TRBJ2-6 and V is TRBV30; D is uncertain. The CDR3 has 13 residues. Germline CDR1 reads GTSNPN; CDR2 reads SVGIG (reference sequence). The germline V and J ends were trimmed by 2 bases and 4 bases, with 6 bases remaining between them. The CDR3 DNA is TGTGCCTGGAGTTTTGGCGGGGCCAACGTCCTGACTTTC. Translated: CAWSFGGANVLTF.

As for this clone: Being one base from a much bigger clone, this may be a read error. Other nucleotide sequences in the sample specify the same CDR3. The chain links TRBV28 to TRBJ2-7; D gene uncertain. The germline V gene has CDR1 MDHEN and CDR2 SYDVKM. Trimming stripped 2 bases from V and 4 bases from J, with 3 bases between. The CDR3 is 11 residues long. The CDR3 here is CASSLGYEQYF. DNA for the CDR3: TGTGCCAGCAGTTTAGGTTACGAGCAGTACTTC.

This clone was observed a few times. The rearrangement uses TRBV19 and TRBJ2-1; 8 bases agree with TRBD2. With 9 bases clipped from V and 5 bases from J, the junction kept 12 bases outside the gene matches. CDR3 length equals 15 residues. The germline CDR1 and CDR2 sequences are LNHDA and SQIVND (reference sequence). The DNA for the CDR3 is TGTGCCAGCTACTGGACGGGAGGGCCCCACAATGAGCAGTTCTTC. This sequence encodes CASYWTGGPHNEQFF.

The chain has TRBV5-8 and TRBJ2-3; 9 bases are shared with TRBD2. Germline CDR1 is SGHTS and CDR2 is YDEGEE. This CDR3 is 16 amino acids long. Trimming at V came to 4 bases and at J to 0 bases, leaving 6 bases not matched to a gene. CDR3 DNA sequence: TGTGCCAGCAGCGGCGGGAGGGCCCGTAGCACAGATACGCAGTATTTT. The encoded protein is CASSGGRARSTDTQYF.

There are a few counts of this clone. This chain connects TRBV2 to TRBJ2-1, with D perhaps TRBD2 (5 bases). The CDR3 has 16 amino acids. V was shortened by 2 bases and J by 1 base, with 12 bases between the two germline ends. Germline V gene data show CDR1 as SNHLY and CDR2 as FYNNEI. The CDR3 region is CASSENVLVSYNEQFF. CDR3 nucleotides: TGTGCCAGCAGTGAAAATGTACTAGTTTCCTACAATGAGCAGTTCTTC.

The genes are TRBV5-8 and TRBJ2-6, with a possible D match to TRBD1 (5 bases). In germline, CDR1 is SGHTS, CDR2 YDEGEE. The CDR3 covers 16 residues. Between the trimmed V and J ends, which lost 6 bases and 0 bases, there was a span of 13 bases. The CDR3 region is CASNHRLPSGANVLTF. CDR3 nucleotide sequence: TGTGCCAGCAATCACAGGTTACCCTCTGGGGCCAACGTCCTGACTTTC.